The present T cell receptor beta chain was sequenced within a study of molecular identifiers for immune sequencing clone quantification. Naive CD8 T cells were FACS-sorted by CD8+CD4-CCR7+CD45RA+ markers. In its sample, this clonotype was seen a few times. CDR1 LNHDA and CDR2 SQIVND come from the germline V gene (reference sequence). There are 12 residues in the CDR3. The germline V and J ends were trimmed by 4 bases and 7 bases, with 10 bases remaining between them. MiXCR was run by TCRdb on the PCR reads, yielding one entry per CDR3 protein. This sample has about 100,000 distinct CDR3 sequences, with over 20% found just once.

The sample consisted of naive CD8+ T cells from blood, with Jurkat cell RNA spiked in. The subset is: FACS-sorted CD8+CD4-CCR7+CD45RA+ naive T cells. The source is a human donor in good health. Some libraries in this study had Jurkat cell RNA spiked in. The chain uses TRBV19 and TRBJ1-1, with unresolved D. The CDR3 reads CASSRLRHEAFF. The CDR3 DNA sequence: TGTGCCAGTAGTAGACTGCGGCATGAAGCTTTCTTT. The complete variable domain, with remaining parts taken from reference TRBV19 and TRBJ1-1, reads DGGITQSPKYLFRKEGQNVTLSCEQNLNHDAMYWYRQDPGQGLRLIYYSQIVNDFQKGDIAEGYSVSREKKESFPLTVTSAQKNPTAFYLCASSRLRHEAFFGQGTRLTVV.